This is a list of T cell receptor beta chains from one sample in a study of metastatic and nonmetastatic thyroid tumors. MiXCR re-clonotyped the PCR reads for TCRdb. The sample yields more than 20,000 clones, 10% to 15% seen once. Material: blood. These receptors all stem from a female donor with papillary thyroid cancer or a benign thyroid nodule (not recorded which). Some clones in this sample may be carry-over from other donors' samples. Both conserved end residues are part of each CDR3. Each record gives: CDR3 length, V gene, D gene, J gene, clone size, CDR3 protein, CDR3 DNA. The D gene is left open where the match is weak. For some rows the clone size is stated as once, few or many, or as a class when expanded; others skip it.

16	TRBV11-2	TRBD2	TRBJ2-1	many	CASSPSTSGINIEQFF	TGTGCCAGCAGCCCATCGACTAGCGGGATAAATATTGAGCAGTTCTTC
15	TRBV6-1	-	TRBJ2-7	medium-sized	CASSPPGKTNYEQYF	TGTGCCAGCAGTCCCCCGGGGAAGACAAATTACGAGCAGTACTTC
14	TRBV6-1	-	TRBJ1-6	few	CASRGDDYNSPLHF	TGTGCCAGCAGGGGGGACGACTATAATTCACCCCTCCACTTT
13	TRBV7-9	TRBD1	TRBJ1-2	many	CASSFGTGGGYTF	TGTGCCAGCAGCTTTGGGACAGGCGGTGGCTACACCTTC
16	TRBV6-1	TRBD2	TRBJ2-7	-	CVSSLRSLAASYERYF	TGTGTCAGCAGCCTCCGCTCCCTAGCGGCATCGTACGAGCGGTACTTC
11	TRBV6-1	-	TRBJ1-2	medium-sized	CASSSSYGYTF	TGTGCCAGCAGTTCCAGCTATGGCTACACCTTC
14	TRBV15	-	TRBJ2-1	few	CSTSRGRGGDEQFF	TGTTCCACCAGCAGAGGGCGGGGCGGGGATGAGCAGTTCTTC
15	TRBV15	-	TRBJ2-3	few	CATSRSDTGTYTQYF	TGTGCCACCAGCAGGAGTGACACTGGCACATATACGCAGTATTTT
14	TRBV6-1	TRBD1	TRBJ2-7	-	CASRTGALSYEHYF	TGTGCCAGCAGGACAGGGGCCCTCTCCTACGAGCATTACTTC
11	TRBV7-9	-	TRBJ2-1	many	CASSSTSEQFF	TGTGCCAGCAGCTCGACAAGCGAGCAGTTCTTC
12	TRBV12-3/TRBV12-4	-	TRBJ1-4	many	CASSHSNEKLFF	TGTGCCAGCAGCCACAGTAATGAAAAACTGTTTTTT
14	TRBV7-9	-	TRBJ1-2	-	CASSRDGPSYGYTF	TGTGCCAGCAGTCGGGACGGACCAAGCTATGGCTACACCTTC
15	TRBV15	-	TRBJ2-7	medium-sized	CATSREQGAPYEQYF	TGTGCCACCAGCAGAGAACAGGGAGCTCCCTACGAGCAGTACTTC
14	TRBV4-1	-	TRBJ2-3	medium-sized	CASSQYGSTDTQYF	TGCGCCAGCAGCCAATACGGTAGCACAGATACGCAGTATTTT
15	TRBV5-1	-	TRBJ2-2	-	CSSSLRGGNTGELFF	TGCTCCAGCAGCTTGAGAGGAGGTAACACCGGGGAGCTGTTTTTT
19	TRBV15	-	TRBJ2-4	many	CATSREAGGSPSQREIQYF	TGTGCCACCAGCAGAGAGGCCGGGGGATCACCTAGCCAAAGAGAAATTCAGTACTTC
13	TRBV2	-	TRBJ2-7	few	CASSDVGELEQYF	TGTGCCAGCAGTGACGTAGGGGAGCTCGAGCAGTACTTC
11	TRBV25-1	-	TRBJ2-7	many	CASSQAYEQYF	TGTGCCAGCAGCCAGGCCTACGAGCAGTACTTC
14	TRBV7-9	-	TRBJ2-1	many	CASSDPDTTNEQFF	TGTGCCAGCAGCGACCCGGACACTACCAATGAGCAGTTCTTC